The T cell receptor (beta chain) under discussion was sequenced for a study of blood T cell repertoires in COVID-19 (dated by TCRdb to the early 2020s). Background on the whole study: Samples covering the acute and convalescent phases of COVID-19 were provided by collaborators in the United States, Italy and Spain. The prospective study material was composed of cDNA or gDNA derived from T cells, B-cell-depleted T cells, or PBMCs. Subjects who had been exposed to COVID-19, were actively infected with it, or had recovered from it provided the deeply sampled blood TCRbeta repertoires that made up the dataset. The repertoires were released in a freely available public database meant as a resource for research on the immune response to SARS-CoV-2. Samples were obtained from the ongoing ImmuneRACE study (first 160 participants) and from 1,000 to 1,500 subjects provided by 6 global collaborators. The sample metadata nearly always contained a de-identified subject ID, COVID-19 status, age in years and sex. Where available, HLA class I and class II types were taken from metadata supplied by the sample provider and were not determined by assay-based typing.

The immunoSEQ Assay, a bias-controlled multiplex PCR, was used to amplify TCRbeta CDR3 regions from genomic DNA. In the source study's methods: The number of nucleated cells in each sample was estimated from the amplification of reference gene primers within the assay. To quantify the absolute abundance of each unique TCRbeta CDR3 rearrangement, sequence reads were collapsed and filtered. For each sample, productive Simpson clonality was calculated as the square root of Simpson's diversity index across productive rearrangements. Held by TCRdb, this immuneACCESS table contains in-frame sequences only and omits some clones. Under half of the omission traces to an unresolved V gene where checked; the cause of the rest is unknown. V and J calls and clone size are copied from that table; D and trimming were computed from the DNA. The sample yields more than 400,000 clones; roughly 90% were counted once. The ten largest clones capture 0.7% of the sample.

According to the germline V gene, CDR1 reads SNHLY and CDR2 reads FYNNEI. Counted from cysteine to phenylalanine, this CDR3 has 13 amino acids. Only CDR3 DNA is held: 39 bases, read in frame from base 1. V and J lose 3 bases and 8 bases, and a span of 11 bases separates them. The paper as a whole reports these results and caveats: Clinical and demographic metadata were provided uncurated, with the amount varying by source and participant.

Details on this clone: Its antigen target is currently unknown. Per-base qualities were not stored, and no clone one base away is much larger.

In the prospective study, participants were roughly 18 to 89 years old, resided in approximately 25 geographic areas of the United States, and were enrolled through a virtual design. In the prospective study, cohorts were assigned on the basis of participant-reported clinical history obtained from a screening survey and a study questionnaire. For ImmuneRACE Cohort 3, a participant was defined as recovered based on two consecutive negative NP/OP PCR tests, clearance by a healthcare professional, or resolution of symptoms. In the prospective study, whole blood, serum and a nasopharyngeal or oropharyngeal swab were collected from each participant by mobile phlebotomists. Participants in the prospective study had the option to provide additional blood draws and questionnaires over a roughly 2-month period. Prospective study blood samples were shipped either frozen or at room temperature before DNA extraction.

The chain joins TRBV2 to TRBJ2-1; matching of 5 bases hints at TRBD2 as the D gene. This clonotype was sampled from a woman between 18 and 30 years old who had recovered from COVID-19. Sequenced material: PBMCs or T cells enriched from blood (not recorded which). The DNA sequence is TGTGCCAGCAGTGATTACGGGGTACATGAGCAGTTCTTC. Protein translation: CASSDYGVHEQFF. The entire variable domain, with the stretches around the CDR3 drawn from the reference TRBV2 and TRBJ2-1 proteins, is EPEVTQTPSHQVTQMGQEVILRCVPISNHLYFYWYRQILGQKVEFLVSFYNNEISEKSEIFDDQFSVERPDGSNFTLKIRSTKLEDSAMYFCASSDYGVHEQFFGPGTRLTVL.